The T cell receptor (beta chain) described here comes from a study of spatial heterogeneity in lung cancer. The sample holds many counts of this clonotype. The germline CDR1 and CDR2 sequences are LGHDT and YNNKEL (reference sequence). V shed 7 bases, J shed 4 bases, and the junction held 9 bases outside the gene matches. The CDR3 is 16 residues long. One entry per CDR3 protein results from TCRdb running MiXCR on the 5' RACE reads. The sample shows 23,000 or so distinct CDR3 sequences, 4% to 5% of them seen only once. Time point specified: sample taken at primary tumor resection. The J gene is TRBJ2-1, the V gene TRBV3-1; TRBD2 aligns across 11 bases. This receptor was identified in a male donor with early-stage non-small cell lung cancer. The sequencing here drew on PBMCs, taken at surgery. CDR3 sequence reads: CASTRRLAGTYNEQFF. In DNA, the CDR3 is TGTGCCAGCACCCGGAGACTAGCGGGGACATACAATGAGCAGTTCTTC.